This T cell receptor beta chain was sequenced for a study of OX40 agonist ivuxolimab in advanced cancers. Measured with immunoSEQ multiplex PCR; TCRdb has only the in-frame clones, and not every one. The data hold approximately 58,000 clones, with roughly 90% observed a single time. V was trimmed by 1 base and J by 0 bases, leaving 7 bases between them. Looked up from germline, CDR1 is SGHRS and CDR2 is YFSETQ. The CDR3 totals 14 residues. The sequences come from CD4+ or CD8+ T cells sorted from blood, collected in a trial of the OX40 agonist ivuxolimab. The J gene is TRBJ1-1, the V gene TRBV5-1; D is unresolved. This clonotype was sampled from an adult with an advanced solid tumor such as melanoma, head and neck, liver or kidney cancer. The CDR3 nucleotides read TGCGCCAGCAGCTTGAGTGGCATGAACACTGAAGCTTTCTTT. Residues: CASSLSGMNTEAFF. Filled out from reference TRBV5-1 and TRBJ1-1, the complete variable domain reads KAGVTQTPRYLIKTRGQQVTLSCSPISGHRSVSWYQQTPGQGLQFLFEYFSETQRNKGNFPGRFSGRQFSNSRSEMNVSTLELGDSALYLCASSLSGMNTEAFFGQGTRLTVV.